The following is a T cell receptor beta chain sequence with its context. The PCR contained 60 Vbeta and 13 Jbeta primers. Measured with immunoSEQ multiplex PCR; TCRdb has only the in-frame clones, and not every one. Of 150,000 to 200,000 clones in the sample, approximately 80% are singletons; the top ten hold roughly 9.3%. The sample is drawn from a study of cytomegalovirus exposure and HLA in healthy donors. This CDR3 spans 13 amino acids. Trimming took off 4 bases at V and 6 bases at J, with 11 bases between the two ends. Germline loops: CDR1 MGHRA, CDR2 YSYEKL. Source material: PBMCs. The chain is built from TRBV4-1 and TRBJ2-3; D uncertain. The receptor was isolated from a man aged 18 to 29 in good health and CMV-seropositive. Here the CDR3 DNA reads TGCGCCAGCAGCCTACAAGGCGGCGATACGCAGTATTTT. Its translation: CASSLQGGDTQYF.